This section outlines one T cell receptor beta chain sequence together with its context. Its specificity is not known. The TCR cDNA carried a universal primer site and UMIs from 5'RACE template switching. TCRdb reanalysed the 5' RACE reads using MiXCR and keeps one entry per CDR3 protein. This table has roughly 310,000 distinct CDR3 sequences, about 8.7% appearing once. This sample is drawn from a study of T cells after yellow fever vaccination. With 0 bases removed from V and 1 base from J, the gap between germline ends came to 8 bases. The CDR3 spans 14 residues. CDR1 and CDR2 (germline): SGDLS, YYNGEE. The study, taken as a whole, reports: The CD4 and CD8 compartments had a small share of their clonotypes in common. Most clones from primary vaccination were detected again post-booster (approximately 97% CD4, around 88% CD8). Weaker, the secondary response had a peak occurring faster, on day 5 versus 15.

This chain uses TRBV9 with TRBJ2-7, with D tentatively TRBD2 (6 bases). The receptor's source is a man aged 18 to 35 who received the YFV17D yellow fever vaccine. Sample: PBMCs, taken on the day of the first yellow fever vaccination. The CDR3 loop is CASSVDGRSYEQYF. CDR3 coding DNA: TGTGCCAGCAGCGTAGACGGGAGATCCTACGAGCAGTACTTC.